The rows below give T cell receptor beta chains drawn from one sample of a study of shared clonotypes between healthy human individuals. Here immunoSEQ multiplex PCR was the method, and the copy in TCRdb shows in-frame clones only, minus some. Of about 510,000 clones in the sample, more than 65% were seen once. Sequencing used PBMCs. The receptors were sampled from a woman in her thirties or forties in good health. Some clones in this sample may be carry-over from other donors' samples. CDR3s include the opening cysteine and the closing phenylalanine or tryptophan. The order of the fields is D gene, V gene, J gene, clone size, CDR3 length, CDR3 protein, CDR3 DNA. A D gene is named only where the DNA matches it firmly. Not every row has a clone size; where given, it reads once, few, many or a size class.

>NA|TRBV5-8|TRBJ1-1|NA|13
CASSLGLNTEAFF
TGTGCCAGCAGCTTGGGGTTGAACACTGAAGCTTTCTTT
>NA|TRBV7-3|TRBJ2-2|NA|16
CASSLLGGPEAGELFF
TGTGCCAGCAGCTTACTGGGTGGACCAGAGGCCGGGGAGCTGTTTTTT
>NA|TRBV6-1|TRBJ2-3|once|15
CASSAAWPEGDTQYF
TGTGCCAGCAGCGCGGCGTGGCCAGAAGGAGATACGCAGTATTTT
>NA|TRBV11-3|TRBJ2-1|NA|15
CASSLGGVDYNEQFF
TGTGCCAGCAGCTTAGGCGGGGTAGACTACAATGAGCAGTTCTTC
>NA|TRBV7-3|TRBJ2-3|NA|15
CASSLRLVKTDTQYF
TGTGCCAGCAGCCTGAGACTAGTGAAGACAGATACGCAGTATTTT
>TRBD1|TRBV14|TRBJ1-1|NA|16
CASSQEGTGGRPEAFF
TGTGCCAGCAGCCAAGAGGGGACAGGGGGAAGACCCGAAGCTTTCTTT
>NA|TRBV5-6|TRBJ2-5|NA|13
CASSLDYQETQYF
TGTGCCAGCAGCTTGGACTATCAGGAGACCCAGTACTTC
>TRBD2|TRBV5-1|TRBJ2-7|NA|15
CASSSSGREGFGQYF
TGCGCCAGCAGCTCTAGCGGGAGGGAAGGTTTCGGGCAGTACTTC
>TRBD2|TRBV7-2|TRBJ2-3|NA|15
CASSLTSGRTDTQYF
TGTGCCAGCAGCCTAACTAGCGGGAGAACAGATACGCAGTATTTT
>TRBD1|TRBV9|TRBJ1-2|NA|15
CASSVTGQGANGYTF
TGTGCCAGCAGCGTAACCGGACAGGGGGCAAATGGCTACACCTTC
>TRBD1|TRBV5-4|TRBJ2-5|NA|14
CASSYQGARETQYF
TGTGCCAGCAGCTATCAGGGGGCGCGGGAGACCCAGTACTTC
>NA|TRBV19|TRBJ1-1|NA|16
CASSMFAGETSFEAFF
TGTGCCAGTAGTATGTTTGCGGGGGAAACCTCCTTTGAAGCTTTCTTT
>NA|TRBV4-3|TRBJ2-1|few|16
CASSPTSGIVWNEQFF
TGCGCCAGCAGCCCGACTAGTGGAATTGTTTGGAATGAGCAGTTCTTC
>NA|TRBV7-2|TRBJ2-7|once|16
CASSLQVGGPTGEQYF
TGTGCCAGCAGCTTACAGGTGGGAGGCCCTACCGGAGAGCAGTACTTC
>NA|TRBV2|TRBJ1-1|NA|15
CASSVGQGANTEAFF
TGTGCCAGCAGTGTAGGGCAGGGAGCGAACACTGAAGCTTTCTTT
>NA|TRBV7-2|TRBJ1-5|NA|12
CASGPAGQPQHF
TGTGCCAGCGGCCCCGCTGGTCAGCCCCAGCATTTT
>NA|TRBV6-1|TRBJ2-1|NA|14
CASSEGTSYNEQFF
TGTGCCAGCAGTGAAGGGACTTCCTACAATGAGCAGTTCTTC
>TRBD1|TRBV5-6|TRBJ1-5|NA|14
CASSSDRGDQPQHF
TGTGCCAGCAGCTCGGACAGGGGGGATCAGCCCCAGCATTTT
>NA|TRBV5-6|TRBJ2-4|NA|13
CASSSGRQNIQYF
TGTGCCAGCAGCTCGGGACGGCAAAACATTCAGTACTTC
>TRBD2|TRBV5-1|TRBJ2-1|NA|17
CASSPTSGRKVGNEQFF
TGCGCCAGCAGCCCGACTAGCGGGAGAAAGGTAGGCAATGAGCAGTTCTTC
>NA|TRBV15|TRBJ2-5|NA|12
CATSLGQETQYF
TGTGCCACCAGTCTGGGGCAAGAGACCCAGTACTTC
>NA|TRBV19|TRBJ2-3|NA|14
CASRAQLGTDTQYF
TGTGCCAGTCGAGCCCAACTAGGGACAGATACGCAGTATTTT
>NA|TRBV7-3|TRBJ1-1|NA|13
CASSLTPNTEAFF
TGTGCCAGCAGCCTAACTCCGAACACTGAAGCTTTCTTT
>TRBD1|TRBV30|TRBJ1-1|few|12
CAWGTGNTEAFF
TGTGCCTGGGGGACAGGGAACACTGAAGCTTTCTTT
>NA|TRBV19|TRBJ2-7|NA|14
CASSISGNVYEQYF
TGTGCCAGTAGTATTTCGGGAAACGTCTACGAGCAGTACTTC
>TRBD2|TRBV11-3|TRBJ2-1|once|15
CASSSGTSANNEQFF
TGTGCCAGCAGCTCTGGGACTAGCGCCAACAATGAGCAGTTCTTC
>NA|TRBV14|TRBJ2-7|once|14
CASSQDSQRNEQYF
TGTGCCAGCAGCCAAGATTCCCAGAGGAACGAGCAGTACTTC
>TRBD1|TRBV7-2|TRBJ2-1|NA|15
CASSLYRGTYNEQFF
TGTGCCAGCAGCTTATACAGGGGTACCTACAATGAGCAGTTCTTC
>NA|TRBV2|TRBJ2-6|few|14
CASSRMTGANVLTF
TGTGCCAGCAGTCGGATGACCGGGGCCAACGTCCTGACTTTC
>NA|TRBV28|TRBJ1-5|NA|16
CASSLWAGGGNQPQHF
TGTGCCAGCAGTTTATGGGCGGGGGGAGGCAATCAGCCCCAGCATTTT
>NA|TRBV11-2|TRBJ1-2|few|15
CASSLVPDINYGYTF
TGTGCCAGCAGCTTAGTTCCGGACATTAACTATGGCTACACCTTC
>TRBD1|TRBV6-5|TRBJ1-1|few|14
CASSTDRVVTEAFF
TGTGCCAGCAGTACGGACAGGGTCGTCACTGAAGCTTTCTTT
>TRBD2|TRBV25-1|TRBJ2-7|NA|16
CASSDLRLAGSHEQYF
TGTGCCAGCAGTGATTTGAGACTAGCGGGATCACACGAGCAGTACTTC
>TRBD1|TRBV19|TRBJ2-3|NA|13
CASNGDRGYTQYF
TGTGCCAGTAATGGGGACAGGGGATATACGCAGTATTTT
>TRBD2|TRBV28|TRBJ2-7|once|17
CASQTSGRLGGSYEQYF
TGTGCCAGCCAGACTAGCGGGAGACTCGGGGGCTCCTACGAGCAGTACTTC
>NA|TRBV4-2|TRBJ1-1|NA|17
CASSQAGSFFMNTEAFF
TGTGCCAGCAGCCAGGCCGGGTCCTTTTTTATGAACACTGAAGCTTTCTTT
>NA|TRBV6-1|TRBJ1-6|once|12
CASSRAESPLHF
TGTGCCAGCAGTCGGGCAGAGTCACCCCTCCACTTT
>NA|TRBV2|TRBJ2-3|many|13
CASSEKGGNTQYF
TGTGCCAGCAGTGAAAAGGGGGGAAATACGCAGTATTTT
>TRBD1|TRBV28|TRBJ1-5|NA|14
CASSTLDRNQPQHF
TGTGCCAGCAGTACCTTGGACAGGAATCAGCCCCAGCATTTT
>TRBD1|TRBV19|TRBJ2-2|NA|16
CASTSDRGRNTGELFF
TGTGCCAGTACCTCCGACAGGGGGCGGAACACCGGGGAGCTGTTTTTT
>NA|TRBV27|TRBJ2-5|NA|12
CARWPQRETQYF
TGTGCCAGGTGGCCTCAGAGAGAGACCCAGTACTTC
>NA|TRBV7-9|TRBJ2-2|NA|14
CASSLRENTGELFF
TGTGCCAGCAGCTTGCGGGAGAACACCGGGGAGCTGTTTTTT
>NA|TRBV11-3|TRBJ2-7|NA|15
CASSLGGGGAYEQYF
TGTGCCAGCAGCTTAGGAGGAGGCGGGGCCTACGAGCAGTACTTC
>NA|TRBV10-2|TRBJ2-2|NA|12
CASSENTGELFF
TGCGCCAGCAGCGAAAACACCGGGGAGCTGTTTTTT
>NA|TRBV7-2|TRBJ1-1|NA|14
CASSLRAGETEAFF
TGTGCCAGCAGCTTAAGGGCAGGGGAAACTGAAGCTTTCTTT
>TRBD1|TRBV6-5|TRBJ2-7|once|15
CASSYSGQGSYEQYF
TGTGCCAGCAGTTACTCAGGACAGGGCTCCTACGAGCAGTACTTC
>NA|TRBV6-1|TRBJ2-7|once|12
CASSEPPYEQYF
TGTGCCAGCAGTGAACCTCCCTACGAGCAGTACTTC
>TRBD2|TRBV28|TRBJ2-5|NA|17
CASSPGGASGRKETQYF
TGTGCCAGCAGTCCCGGGGGGGCTAGCGGGAGGAAAGAGACCCAGTACTTC
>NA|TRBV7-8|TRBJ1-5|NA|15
CASSGGGADSQPQHF
TGTGCCAGCAGCGGTGGAGGGGCGGACTCTCAGCCCCAGCATTTT
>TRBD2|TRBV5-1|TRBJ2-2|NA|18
CASSLVGIAGLNTGELFF
TGCGCCAGCAGCTTGGTCGGAATAGCGGGACTAAACACCGGGGAGCTGTTTTTT
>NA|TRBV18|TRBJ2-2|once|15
CASSPGGNYAGELFF
TGTGCCAGCTCACCAGGGGGGAATTACGCCGGGGAGCTGTTTTTT
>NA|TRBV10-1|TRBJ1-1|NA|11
CASSDGREAFF
TGCGCCAGCAGTGATGGCAGGGAAGCTTTCTTT
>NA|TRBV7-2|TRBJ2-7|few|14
CASGRGGGPYEQYF
TGTGCCAGCGGGCGAGGGGGAGGGCCGTACGAGCAGTACTTC
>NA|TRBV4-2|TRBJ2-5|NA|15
CASSQVGEGQETQYF
TGTGCCAGCAGCCAAGTGGGTGAGGGTCAAGAGACCCAGTACTTC
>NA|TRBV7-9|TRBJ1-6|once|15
CASSLGGSTDSPLHF
TGTGCCAGCAGCTTAGGGGGGTCGACAGATTCACCCCTCCACTTT
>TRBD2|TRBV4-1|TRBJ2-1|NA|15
CASSRGLAGADEQFF
TGCGCCAGCAGTCGAGGACTAGCGGGAGCTGATGAGCAGTTCTTC
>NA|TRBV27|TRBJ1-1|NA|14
CASSLKLWNTEAFF
TGTGCCAGCAGTTTAAAGCTATGGAACACTGAAGCTTTCTTT
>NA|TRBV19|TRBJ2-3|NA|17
CASMAPPPRREADTQYF
TGTGCCAGTATGGCCCCCCCGCCGAGGCGGGAAGCAGATACGCAGTATTTT
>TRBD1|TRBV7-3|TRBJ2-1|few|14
CASRVGRGSDEQFF
TGTGCCAGCAGGGTAGGCAGGGGGAGCGATGAGCAGTTCTTC
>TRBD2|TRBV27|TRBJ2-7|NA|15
CASSLTSSGTYEQYF
TGTGCCAGCAGTTTAACGTCTAGCGGCACCTACGAGCAGTACTTC